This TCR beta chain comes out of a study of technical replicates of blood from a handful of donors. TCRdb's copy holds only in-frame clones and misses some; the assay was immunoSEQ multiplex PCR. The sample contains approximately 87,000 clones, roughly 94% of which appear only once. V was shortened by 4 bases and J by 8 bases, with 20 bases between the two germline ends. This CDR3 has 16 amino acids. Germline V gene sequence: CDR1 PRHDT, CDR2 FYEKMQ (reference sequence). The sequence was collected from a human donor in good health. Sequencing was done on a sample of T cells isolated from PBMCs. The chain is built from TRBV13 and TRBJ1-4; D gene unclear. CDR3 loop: CASSSRKTTWEEKLFF. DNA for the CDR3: TGTGCCAGCAGCTCCCGAAAGACAACTTGGGAGGAAAAACTGTTTTTT.